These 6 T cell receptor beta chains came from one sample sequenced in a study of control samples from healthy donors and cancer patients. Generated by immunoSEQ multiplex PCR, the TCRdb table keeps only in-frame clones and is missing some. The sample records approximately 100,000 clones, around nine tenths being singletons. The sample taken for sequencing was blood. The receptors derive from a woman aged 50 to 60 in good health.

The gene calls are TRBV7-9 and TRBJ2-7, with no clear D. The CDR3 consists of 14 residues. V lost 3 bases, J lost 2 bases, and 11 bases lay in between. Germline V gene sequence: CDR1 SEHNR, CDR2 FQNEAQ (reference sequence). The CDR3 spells CASSLNYRPYEQYV. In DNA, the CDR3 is TGTGCCAGCAGCTTGAACTACAGACCCTACGAGCAGTACGTC.

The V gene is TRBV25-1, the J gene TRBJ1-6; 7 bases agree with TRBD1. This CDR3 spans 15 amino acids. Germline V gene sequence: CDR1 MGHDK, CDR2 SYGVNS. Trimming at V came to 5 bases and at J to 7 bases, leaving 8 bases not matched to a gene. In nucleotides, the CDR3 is TGTGCCAGCAGTTATCAGGGGGATGGCAATTCACCCCTCCACTTT. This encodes CASSYQGDGNSPLHF.

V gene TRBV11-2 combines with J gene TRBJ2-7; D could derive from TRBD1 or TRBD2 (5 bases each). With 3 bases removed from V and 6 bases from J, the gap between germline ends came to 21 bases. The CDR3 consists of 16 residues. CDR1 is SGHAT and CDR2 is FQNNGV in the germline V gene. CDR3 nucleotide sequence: TGTGCCAGCAGCTTCCCCCGCTCTGGGGATGGGGGCGAGCAGTACGTC. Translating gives CASSFPRSGDGGEQYV.

The chain's CDR3 is CASSLSGADTQYF. As DNA, the CDR3 is TGTGCCAGCAGCTTATCGGGGGCAGATACGCAGTATTTT. This chain uses TRBV11-2 with TRBJ2-3; TRBD2 might be the D (6 bases). Germline V gene sequence: CDR1 SGHAT, CDR2 FQNNGV. CDR3 length equals 13 residues. Between the trimmed V and J ends, which lost 2 bases and 4 bases, there was a span of 7 bases.

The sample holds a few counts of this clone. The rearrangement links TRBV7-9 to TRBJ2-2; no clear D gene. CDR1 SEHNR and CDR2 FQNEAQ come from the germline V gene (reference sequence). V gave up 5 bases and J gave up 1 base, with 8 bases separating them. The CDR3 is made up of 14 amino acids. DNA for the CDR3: TGTGCCAGCAGCCCGAGACAGAACACCGGGGAGCTGTTTTTT. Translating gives CASSPRQNTGELFF.

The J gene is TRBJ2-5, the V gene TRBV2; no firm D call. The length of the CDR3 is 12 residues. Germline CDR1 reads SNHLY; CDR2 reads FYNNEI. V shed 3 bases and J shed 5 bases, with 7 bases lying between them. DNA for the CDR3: TGTGCCAGCAGTGAGGCTCCCGAGACCCAGTACTTC. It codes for CASSEAPETQYF.